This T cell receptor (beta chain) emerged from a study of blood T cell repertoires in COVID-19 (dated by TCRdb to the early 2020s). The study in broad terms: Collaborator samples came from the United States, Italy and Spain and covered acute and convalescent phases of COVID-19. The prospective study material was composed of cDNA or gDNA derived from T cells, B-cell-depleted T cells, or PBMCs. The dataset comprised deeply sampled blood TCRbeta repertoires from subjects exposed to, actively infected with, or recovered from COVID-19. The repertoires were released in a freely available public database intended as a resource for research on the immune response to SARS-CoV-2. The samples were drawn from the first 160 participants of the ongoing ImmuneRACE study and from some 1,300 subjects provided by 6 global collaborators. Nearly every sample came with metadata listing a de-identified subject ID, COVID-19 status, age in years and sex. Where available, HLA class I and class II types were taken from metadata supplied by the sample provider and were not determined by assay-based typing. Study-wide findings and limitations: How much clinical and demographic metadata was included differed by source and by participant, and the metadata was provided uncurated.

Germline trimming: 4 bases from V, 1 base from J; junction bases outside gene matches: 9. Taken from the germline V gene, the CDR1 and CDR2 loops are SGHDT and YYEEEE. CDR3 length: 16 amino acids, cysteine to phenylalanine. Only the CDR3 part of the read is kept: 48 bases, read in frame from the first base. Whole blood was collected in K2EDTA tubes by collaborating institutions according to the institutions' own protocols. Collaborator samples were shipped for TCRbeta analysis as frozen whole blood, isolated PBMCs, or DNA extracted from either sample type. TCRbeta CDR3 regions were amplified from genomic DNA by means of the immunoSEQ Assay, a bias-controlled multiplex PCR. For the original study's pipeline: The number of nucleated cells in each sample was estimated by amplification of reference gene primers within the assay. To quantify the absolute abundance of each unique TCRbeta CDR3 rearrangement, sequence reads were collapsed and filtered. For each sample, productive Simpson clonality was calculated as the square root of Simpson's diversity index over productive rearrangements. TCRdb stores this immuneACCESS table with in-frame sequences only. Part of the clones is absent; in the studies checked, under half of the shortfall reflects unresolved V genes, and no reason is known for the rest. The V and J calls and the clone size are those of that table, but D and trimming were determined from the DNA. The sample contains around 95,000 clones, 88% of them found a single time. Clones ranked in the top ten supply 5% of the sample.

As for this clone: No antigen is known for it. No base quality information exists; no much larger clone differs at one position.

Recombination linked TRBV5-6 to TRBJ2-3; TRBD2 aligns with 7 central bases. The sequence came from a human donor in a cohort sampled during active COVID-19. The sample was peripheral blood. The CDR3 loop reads CASSALREGGTDTQYF. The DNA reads TGTGCCAGCAGCGCTCTCAGGGAGGGAGGCACAGATACGCAGTATTTT.